The clone carrying this T cell receptor (beta chain) was counted many times. Its specificity is unknown. With 10-nucleotide random UMIs, 5'RACE was used to make the cDNA. TCRdb called the 5' RACE reads again in MiXCR, with one record for every CDR3 protein. The table has approximately 59,000 distinct CDR3 sequences, 5.2% seen once. With 3 bases clipped from V and 4 bases from J, the junction kept 5 bases outside the gene matches. The CDR3 consists of 15 residues. These data are taken from a study of neurological immune-mediated disorders. Turning to the study itself: Relapsing-remitting patients made up most of the 34 multiple sclerosis patients, and secondary progressive patients made up 3. Whole-study findings and limits: HTLV-1-associated myelopathy displayed the greatest TCR clonal expansion, and multiple sclerosis exhibited the smallest, lower than that of healthy controls.

The sample was PBMCs. This clonotype was sampled from a human donor with multiple sclerosis. The donor label of this sample is uncertain. The genes are TRBV12-3 or TRBV12-4 and TRBJ2-3; 9 nucleotides align to TRBD2. This CDR3 reads CASSLDSGGADTQYF. In DNA form, the CDR3 reads TGTGCCAGCAGTTTGGATAGCGGGGGTGCAGATACGCAGTATTTT.